Listed below are T cell receptor beta chains from one sample, sequenced in a study of cytomegalovirus exposure and HLA in healthy donors. Profiling relied on immunoSEQ multiplex PCR, and the TCRdb table lists in-frame clones only, not all of them. There are roughly 150,000 clones in the sample; about 68% occur only once, and 1.5% to 2% lies in the top ten. Material: PBMCs. Receptor source: a human donor in good health. The CDR3 runs from the conserved cysteine through the conserved F or W. The D gene is left open where the match is weak. Size values are once, few and many counts, or a class for expanded clones, and some rows have none.

j_call d_call clone_size v_call cdr3_nt cdr3_aa
TRBJ2-7 TRBD2 few TRBV28 TGTGCCAGCAGTTTCGATCCGGGACTAGCGGCCACCTACGAGCAGTACTTC CASSFDPGLAATYEQYF
TRBJ1-1 - - TRBV27 TGTGCCAGCAGTTTATTCGGACTTACTGAAGCTTTCTTT CASSLFGLTEAFF
TRBJ2-5 TRBD1 - TRBV4-2 TGTGCCAGCAGCCAAGAAACAGGGGCAGAGACCCAGTACTTC CASSQETGAETQYF
TRBJ2-1 TRBD2 - TRBV4-1 TGCGCCAGCAGCCAAGGTAGCGGGACCAGCTCCTACAATGAGCAGTTCTTC CASSQGSGTSSYNEQFF
TRBJ2-7 - few TRBV5-1 TGCGCCGGCAGGGACGGCGGGTCGTCCTACGAGCAGTACTTC CAGRDGGSSYEQYF
TRBJ2-3 TRBD2 - TRBV11-2 TGTGCCAGCAGCTTACCGAGCGGGAGCGGGGTTGAAGCAGATACGCAGTATTTT CASSLPSGSGVEADTQYF
TRBJ2-1 TRBD2 - TRBV4-1 TGCGCCAGCAGCCAATTAGCGGGCTTCTACAATGAGCAGTTCTTC CASSQLAGFYNEQFF
TRBJ2-3 TRBD1 - TRBV29-1 TGCAGCGTTCGTCACAGGGGTGTCGTAGATACGCAGTATTTT CSVRHRGVVDTQYF
TRBJ2-7 - few TRBV7-3 TGTGCCAGCAGCTTATCAGAAGGAGTCGCCTACGAGCAGTACTTC CASSLSEGVAYEQYF
TRBJ2-7 - few TRBV7-2 TGTGCCAGCAGCTTAGAGGCAGGGGACTACGAGCAGTACTTC CASSLEAGDYEQYF
TRBJ1-2 TRBD1 - TRBV2 TGTGCCAGCAGTGATGGGACAGACTATGGCTACACCTTC CASSDGTDYGYTF
TRBJ2-1 - - TRBV7-2 TGTGCCAGCTCCAACGTCGGACTGACCGTGCGGGGCAATGAGCAGTTCTTC CASSNVGLTVRGNEQFF
TRBJ1-3 TRBD1 - TRBV16 TGTGCCAGCAGACGGACAGGGACAGGGGGAAACACCATATATTTT CASRRTGTGGNTIYF
TRBJ2-7 TRBD1 - TRBV19 TGTGCCAGTAGTTTGGGGACAGGGCCCTACGAGCAGTACTTC CASSLGTGPYEQYF
TRBJ2-7 - - TRBV7-2 TGTGCCAGCAGCTCAGCCTTCTACGAGCAGTACTTC CASSSAFYEQYF
TRBJ2-1 TRBD2 - TRBV5-1 TGCGCCAGCAGCTTGGTGGCGGGAGGCTACAATGAGCAGTTCTTC CASSLVAGGYNEQFF
TRBJ2-1 TRBD1 - TRBV7-9 TGTGCCAGCAGCTTAGAACCGGGACAGTCCAATGAGCAGTTCTTC CASSLEPGQSNEQFF
TRBJ1-1 - few TRBV4-2 TGTGCCAGCAGCCAAGACGGCGGGACTGAAGCTTTCTTT CASSQDGGTEAFF
TRBJ2-1 TRBD1 - TRBV6-6 TGTGCCAGCACCTTAAGGGGGCCGCCCCAATGGAATGAGCAGTTCTTC CASTLRGPPQWNEQFF
TRBJ2-2 TRBD1 - TRBV7-3 TGTGCCAGCAGCCCAGGGGGTGACAGGAGACACACCGGGGAGCTGTTTTTT CASSPGGDRRHTGELFF
TRBJ2-1 - - TRBV18 TGTGCCAGCTCACCTCCGGGACTGCGCAATGAGCAGTTCTTC CASSPPGLRNEQFF
TRBJ2-7 - - TRBV27 TGTGCCAGCAGTTTACGACTAAGCGGATCCTACGAGCAGTACTTC CASSLRLSGSYEQYF
TRBJ2-5 - - TRBV28 TGTGCCAGCAGTTCGGCTAGTCCAGAGACCCAGTACTTC CASSSASPETQYF
TRBJ2-1 TRBD2 - TRBV29-1 TGCAGCGTGGGAGGGACTCTTAACAATGAGCAGTTCTTC CSVGGTLNNEQFF
TRBJ2-1 TRBD2 few TRBV5-1 TGCGCCAGCAGCTTTCTGGCGGGAGATTCTTACAATGAGCAGTTCTTC CASSFLAGDSYNEQFF
TRBJ2-2 - - TRBV19 TGTGCCAGTACCAGGACGAACACCGGGGAGCTGTTTTTT CASTRTNTGELFF
TRBJ2-2 TRBD1 once TRBV29-1 TGCAGCGCCCCTGACAGGGGCACCGGGGAGCTGTTTTTT CSAPDRGTGELFF
TRBJ2-5 TRBD1 - TRBV28 TGTGCCAGCAGTGGGGGGCCGGGACAGGGAAAAGAGACCCAGTACTTC CASSGGPGQGKETQYF
TRBJ2-7 - - TRBV6-1 TGTGCCAGCAGTGAAATGGAGTTATTCTCTACCTACGAGCAGTACTTC CASSEMELFSTYEQYF
TRBJ2-3 - - TRBV7-2 TGTGCCAGCAGCTTAGGGGCTAGCCCCAGCACAGATACGCAGTATTTT CASSLGASPSTDTQYF
TRBJ2-5 - once TRBV29-1 TGCAGCGTTTTCAGACAGGCGAACCAAGAGACCCAGTACTTC CSVFRQANQETQYF
TRBJ2-1 TRBD2 - TRBV7-6 TGTGCCAGCAGCTTGGGGGGGGTAGCGGGAGTGGAAAATGAGCAGTTCTTC CASSLGGVAGVENEQFF
TRBJ2-5 TRBD2 - TRBV28 TGTGCCAGCAGTCCTGCTGAGACTAGCGGGAGTGCGGAGACCCAGTACTTC CASSPAETSGSAETQYF
TRBJ2-7 TRBD1 - TRBV27 TGTGCCAGCAGGCGCTTCGGGACAGGGGAGACCTACGAGCAGTACTTC CASRRFGTGETYEQYF
TRBJ2-1 TRBD1 few TRBV5-1 TGCGCCAGCAGCTTTACGACAGGGGGCGCGAGAAGTGAGCAGTTCTTC CASSFTTGGARSEQFF
TRBJ2-1 - - TRBV27 TGTGCCAGCAGTCCGGGGACATACTCCTACAATGAGCAGTTCTTC CASSPGTYSYNEQFF